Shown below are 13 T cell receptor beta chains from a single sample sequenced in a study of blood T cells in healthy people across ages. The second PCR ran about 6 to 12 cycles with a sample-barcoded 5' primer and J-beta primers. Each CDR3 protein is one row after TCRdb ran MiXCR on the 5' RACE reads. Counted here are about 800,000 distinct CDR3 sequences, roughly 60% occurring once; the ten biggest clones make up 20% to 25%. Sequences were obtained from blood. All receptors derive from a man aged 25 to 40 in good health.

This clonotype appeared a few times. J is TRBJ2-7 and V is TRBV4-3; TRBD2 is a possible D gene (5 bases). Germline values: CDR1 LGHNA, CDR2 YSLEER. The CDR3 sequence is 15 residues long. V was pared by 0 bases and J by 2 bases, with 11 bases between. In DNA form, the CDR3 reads TGCGCCAGCAGCCAAGAGATGGAGGAAACCTACGAGCAGTACTTC. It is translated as CASSQEMEETYEQYF.

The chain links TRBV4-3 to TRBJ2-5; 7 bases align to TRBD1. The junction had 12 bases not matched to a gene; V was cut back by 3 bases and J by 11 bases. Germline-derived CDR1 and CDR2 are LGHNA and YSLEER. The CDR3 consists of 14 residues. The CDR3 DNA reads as TGCGCCAGCAGCCAGGGACAGACCTCAGCGGAACAGTACTTC. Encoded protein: CASSQGQTSAEQYF.

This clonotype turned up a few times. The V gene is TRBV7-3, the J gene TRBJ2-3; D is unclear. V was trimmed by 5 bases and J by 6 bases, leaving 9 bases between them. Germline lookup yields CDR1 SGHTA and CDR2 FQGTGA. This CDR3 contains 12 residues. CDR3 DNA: TGTGCCAGCAGCCGTCCCGGCGATACGCAGTATTTT. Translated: CASSRPGDTQYF.

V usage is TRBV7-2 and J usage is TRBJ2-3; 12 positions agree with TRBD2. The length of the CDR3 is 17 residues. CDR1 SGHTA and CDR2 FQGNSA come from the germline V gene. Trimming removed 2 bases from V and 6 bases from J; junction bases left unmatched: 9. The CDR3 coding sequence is TGTGCCAGCAGCTTATTCCTTGCTAGCGGGGGGGCGGATACGCAGTATTTT. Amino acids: CASSLFLASGGADTQYF. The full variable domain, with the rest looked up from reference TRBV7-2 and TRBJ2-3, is GAGVSQSPSNKVTEKGKDVELRCDPISGHTALYWYRQSLGQGLEFLIYFQGNSAPDKSGLPSDRFSAERTGGSVSTLTIQRTQQEDSAVYLCASSLFLASGGADTQYFGPGTRLTVL.

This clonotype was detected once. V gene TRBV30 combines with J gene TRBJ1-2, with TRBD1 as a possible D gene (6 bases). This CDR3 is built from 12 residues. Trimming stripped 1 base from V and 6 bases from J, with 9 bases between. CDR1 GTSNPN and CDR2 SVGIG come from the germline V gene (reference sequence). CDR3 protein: CAWSGTAHGYTF. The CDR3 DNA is TGTGCCTGGAGTGGGACAGCCCATGGCTACACCTTC. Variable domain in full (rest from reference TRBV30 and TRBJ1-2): SQTIHQWPATLVQPVGSPLSLECTVEGTSNPNLYWYRQAAGRGLQLLFYSVGIGQISSEVPQNLSASRPQDRQFILSSKKLLLSDSGFYLCAWSGTAHGYTFGSGTRLTVV.

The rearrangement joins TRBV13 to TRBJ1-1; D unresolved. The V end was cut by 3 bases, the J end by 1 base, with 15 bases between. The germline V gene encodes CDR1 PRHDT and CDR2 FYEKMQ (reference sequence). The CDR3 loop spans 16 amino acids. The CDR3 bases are TGTGCCAGCAGCTTTTTTTGGCGGGGAAGGAACACTGAAGCTTTCTTT. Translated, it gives CASSFFWRGRNTEAFF.

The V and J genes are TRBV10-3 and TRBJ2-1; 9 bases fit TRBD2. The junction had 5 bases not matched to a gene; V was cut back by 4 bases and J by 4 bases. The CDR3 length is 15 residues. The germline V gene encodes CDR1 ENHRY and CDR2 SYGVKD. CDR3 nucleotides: TGTGCCATCAGTGCTTCAGCGGGAGGATACAATGAGCAGTTCTTC. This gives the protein CAISASAGGYNEQFF.

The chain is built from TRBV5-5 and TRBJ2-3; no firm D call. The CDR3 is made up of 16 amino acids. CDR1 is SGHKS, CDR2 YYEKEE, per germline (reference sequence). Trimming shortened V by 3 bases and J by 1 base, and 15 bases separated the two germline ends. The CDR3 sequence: CASSSPGRNRTDTQYF. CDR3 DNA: TGTGCCAGCAGCTCCCCTGGACGGAACCGCACAGATACGCAGTATTTT.

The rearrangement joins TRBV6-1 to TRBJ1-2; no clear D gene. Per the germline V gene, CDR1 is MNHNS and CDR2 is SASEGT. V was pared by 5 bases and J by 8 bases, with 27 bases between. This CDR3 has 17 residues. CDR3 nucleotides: TGTGCCAGCAGTACGAAAGGACGAGGACTGGGAAGGGCGGGCTACACCTTC. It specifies CASSTKGRGLGRAGYTF.

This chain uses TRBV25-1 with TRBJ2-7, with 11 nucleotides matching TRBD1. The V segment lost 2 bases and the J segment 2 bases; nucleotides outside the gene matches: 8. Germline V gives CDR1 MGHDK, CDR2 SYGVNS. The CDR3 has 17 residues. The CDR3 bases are TGTGCCAGCAGTGAACAGACGGACAGGGGGCCAACCTACGAGCAGTACTTC. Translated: CASSEQTDRGPTYEQYF.

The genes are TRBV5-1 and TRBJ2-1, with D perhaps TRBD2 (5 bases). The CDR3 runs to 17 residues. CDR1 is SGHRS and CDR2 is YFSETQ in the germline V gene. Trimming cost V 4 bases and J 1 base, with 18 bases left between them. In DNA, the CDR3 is TGCGCCAGCAGCCGCAAAACTAGTCCGGGGTCCTACAATGAGCAGTTCTTC. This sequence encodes CASSRKTSPGSYNEQFF.

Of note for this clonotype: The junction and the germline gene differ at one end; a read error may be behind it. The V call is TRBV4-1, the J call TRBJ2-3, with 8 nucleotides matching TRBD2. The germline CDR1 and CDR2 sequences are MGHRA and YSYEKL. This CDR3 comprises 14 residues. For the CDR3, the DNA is TGCGCCGGCAGCCGAGGGGGGACTAGGACTACGCAGTATTTT. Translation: CAGSRGGTRTTQYF.

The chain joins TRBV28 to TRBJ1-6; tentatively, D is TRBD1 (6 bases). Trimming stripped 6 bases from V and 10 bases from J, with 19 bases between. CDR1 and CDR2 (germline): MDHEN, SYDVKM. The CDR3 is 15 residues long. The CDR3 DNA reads TGTGCCAGCAGCCGCTTTGGGGGGGCACGGTCACCCCTCCACTTT. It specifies CASSRFGGARSPLHF.